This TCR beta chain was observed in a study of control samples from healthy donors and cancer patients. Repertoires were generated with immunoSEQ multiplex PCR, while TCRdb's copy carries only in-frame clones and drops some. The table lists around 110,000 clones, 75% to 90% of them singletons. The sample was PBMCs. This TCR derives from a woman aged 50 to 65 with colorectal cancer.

The CDR3 protein is CASSSVPGAGDEAFF. Here the CDR3 DNA reads TGTGCCAGCAGTTCCGTGCCCGGGGCTGGTGATGAAGCTTTCTTT. This chain connects TRBV27 to TRBJ1-1; D possibly corresponds to TRBD1 (5 bases). This CDR3 contains 15 residues. The V gene lost 4 bases and the J gene lost 7 bases, with 19 bases spanning the gap. Germline V gene lookup returns CDR1 MNHEY and CDR2 SMNVEV (reference sequence).